Listed below are T cell receptor beta chains from one sample, sequenced in a study of CD8+ T cells in alopecia areata. Generated by immunoSEQ multiplex PCR, the TCRdb table keeps only in-frame clones and is missing some. The table lists some 200,000 clones, approximately 59% of them singletons. The sample was CD4+ T cells sorted from blood, taken at week 0. These receptors came from a human donor with alopecia areata. The CDR3 runs from the conserved cysteine through the conserved F or W. The order of the fields is J gene, clone size, V gene, D gene, CDR3 DNA, CDR3 protein. A D gene is named only where the DNA matches it firmly. Clone size is not always given. Where it is, it says once, few, many or a class for expanded clones.

J gene: TRBJ2-7; clone size: NA; V gene: TRBV23-1; D gene: NA; CDR3 DNA: TGCGCCGAACCCGATATACAGGGAGGCTACGAGCAGTACTTC; CDR3 protein: CAEPDIQGGYEQYF
J gene: TRBJ1-1; clone size: NA; V gene: TRBV2; D gene: NA; CDR3 DNA: TGTGCCAGCTTACGGACAGAGAACACTGAAGCTTTCTTT; CDR3 protein: CASLRTENTEAFF
J gene: TRBJ1-1; clone size: NA; V gene: TRBV29-1; D gene: TRBD1; CDR3 DNA: TGCAGCGTTGATCGGGACAGGGGGAGGGCTTTCTTT; CDR3 protein: CSVDRDRGRAFF
J gene: TRBJ2-6; clone size: NA; V gene: TRBV5-1; D gene: NA; CDR3 DNA: TGCGCCAGCAGCTCTAACAGGGTTATAGCTGGGGCCAACGTCCTGACTTTC; CDR3 protein: CASSSNRVIAGANVLTF
J gene: TRBJ1-4; clone size: NA; V gene: TRBV25-1; D gene: NA; CDR3 DNA: TGTGCCAGTATGTTGGGGATTAATGAAAAACTGTTTTTT; CDR3 protein: CASMLGINEKLFF
J gene: TRBJ1-2; clone size: NA; V gene: TRBV2; D gene: NA; CDR3 DNA: TGTGCCAGCTCTCGGTTAGCTAACTATGGCTACACCTTC; CDR3 protein: CASSRLANYGYTF
J gene: TRBJ1-2; clone size: NA; V gene: TRBV29-1; D gene: NA; CDR3 DNA: TGCAGCGTTGATGTCGCACCAACTAACTATGGCTACACCTTC; CDR3 protein: CSVDVAPTNYGYTF
J gene: TRBJ1-6; clone size: NA; V gene: TRBV2; D gene: NA; CDR3 DNA: TGTGCCAGCAGTGACGCTGACCGAGTGACCCTCCACTTT; CDR3 protein: CASSDADRVTLHF
J gene: TRBJ1-2; clone size: few; V gene: TRBV29-1; D gene: TRBD1; CDR3 DNA: TGCAGCGCCGGGGACAGGCGTATCGACTATGGCTACACCTTC; CDR3 protein: CSAGDRRIDYGYTF
J gene: TRBJ2-7; clone size: few; V gene: TRBV29-1; D gene: NA; CDR3 DNA: TGCAGCGTTGGCTCGGGAAACACCTACGAGCAGTACTTC; CDR3 protein: CSVGSGNTYEQYF
J gene: TRBJ2-7; clone size: NA; V gene: TRBV18; D gene: NA; CDR3 DNA: TGTGCCAGCTCATACGGATCCTCCTCCTACGAGCAGTACTTC; CDR3 protein: CASSYGSSSYEQYF
J gene: TRBJ2-7; clone size: few; V gene: TRBV7-2; D gene: NA; CDR3 DNA: TGTGCCAGCAGTCAACAAGCCGCGCAGTACTTC; CDR3 protein: CASSQQAAQYF
J gene: TRBJ1-6; clone size: few; V gene: TRBV23-1; D gene: TRBD1; CDR3 DNA: TGCGCCAGCAGTCAAGGGGGACAGGGTAGCTCCTATAATTCACCCCTCCACTTT; CDR3 protein: CASSQGGQGSSYNSPLHF
J gene: TRBJ1-1; clone size: NA; V gene: TRBV29-1; D gene: NA; CDR3 DNA: TGCAGCGTGAGATCCCTTGGGGTGAACACTGAAGCTTTCTTT; CDR3 protein: CSVRSLGVNTEAFF
J gene: TRBJ1-6; clone size: NA; V gene: TRBV6-5; D gene: NA; CDR3 DNA: TGTGCCACTAGTGGGACTTATAATTCACCCCTCCACTTT; CDR3 protein: CATSGTYNSPLHF
J gene: TRBJ2-7; clone size: NA; V gene: TRBV6-4; D gene: TRBD2; CDR3 DNA: TGTGCCAGCAGTTACCCCGGGACTAGCGCCGAGCAGTACTTC; CDR3 protein: CASSYPGTSAEQYF
J gene: TRBJ2-6; clone size: NA; V gene: TRBV29-1; D gene: NA; CDR3 DNA: TGCAGCGTTGAATTGAGGGCCTCTGGGGCCAACGTCCTGACTTTC; CDR3 protein: CSVELRASGANVLTF
J gene: TRBJ1-6; clone size: NA; V gene: TRBV15; D gene: TRBD1; CDR3 DNA: TGTGCCACCAGCAGAGAAGTTGCGGGACAGGGTCTCTTTAATTCACCCCTCCACTTT; CDR3 protein: CATSREVAGQGLFNSPLHF
J gene: TRBJ2-3; clone size: once; V gene: TRBV7-9; D gene: TRBD1; CDR3 DNA: TGTGCCAGCATCCCGGGACAGGGAACAGATACGCAGTATTTT; CDR3 protein: CASIPGQGTDTQYF
J gene: TRBJ2-5; clone size: NA; V gene: TRBV29-1; D gene: NA; CDR3 DNA: TGCAGCGTTGAAGTTAGCTCGGTCGGTGAGACCCAGTACTTC; CDR3 protein: CSVEVSSVGETQYF
J gene: TRBJ1-2; clone size: NA; V gene: TRBV7-9; D gene: TRBD1; CDR3 DNA: TGTGCCAGCAGTGGACAGGGACGTGGCTACACCTTC; CDR3 protein: CASSGQGRGYTF
J gene: TRBJ2-5; clone size: NA; V gene: TRBV19; D gene: NA; CDR3 DNA: TGTGCCAGTAGTATCCTACCCGACCGGGGGCAAGAGACCCAGTACTTC; CDR3 protein: CASSILPDRGQETQYF